A single sample gave rise to the 25 T cell receptor beta chains below, sequenced in a study of somatic mutations in cytotoxic T cells in rheumatoid arthritis. Data came from immunoSEQ multiplex PCR; TCRdb stores just in-frame clones and leaves some out. The table shows 15,000 to 20,000 clones, with roughly 85% occurring only once. Sequencing used CD8+ T cells sorted from blood. The receptor set was obtained from a woman in her thirties or forties with rheumatoid arthritis.

This clone was counted a few times. V usage is TRBV27 and J usage is TRBJ1-1; TRBD1 is a possible D gene (6 bases). Trimming removed 1 base from V and 1 base from J, with 13 bases in between. The germline gives CDR1 MNHEY, CDR2 SMNVEV (reference sequence). The CDR3 has 16 residues. The CDR3 DNA reads as TGTGCCAGCAGTTTATTTTTAGGGGGTCCGAACACTGAAGCTTTCTTT. Residues: CASSLFLGGPNTEAFF.

This clone was counted a single time. The chain joins TRBV4-1 to TRBJ1-1; D unresolved. Trimming removed 4 bases from V and 1 base from J, with 10 bases in between. In germline, CDR1 is MGHRA, CDR2 YSYEKL. This CDR3 is 14 amino acids long. The CDR3 DNA is TGCGCCAGCAGCCCCCAGCGGGGGAACACTGAAGCTTTCTTT. It is translated as CASSPQRGNTEAFF.

V and J are TRBV5-6 and TRBJ2-2, with TRBD1 matching over 9 bases. Germline CDR1 reads SGHDT; CDR2 reads YYEEEE. This CDR3 has 16 amino acids. Trimming removed 2 bases from V and 7 bases from J; junction bases left unmatched: 9. The CDR3 is CASSFSPGQGGGELFF. The CDR3 nucleotides read TGTGCCAGCAGCTTTTCCCCGGGACAGGGAGGCGGGGAGCTGTTTTTT.

The rearrangement uses TRBV7-2 and TRBJ2-3; TRBD1 matches at 7 bases. J gave up 2 bases and V 2 bases, and 4 bases lay outside the gene matches. CDR3 size: 15 residues. CDR1 is SGHTA, CDR2 FQGNSA, per germline. The CDR3 DNA is TGTGCCAGCAGCTTATCAACAGGGGACACAGATACGCAGTATTTT. Protein: CASSLSTGDTDTQYF. The whole variable domain, filled in from reference TRBV7-2 and TRBJ2-3, reads GAGVSQSPSNKVTEKGKDVELRCDPISGHTALYWYRQSLGQGLEFLIYFQGNSAPDKSGLPSDRFSAERTGGSVSTLTIQRTQQEDSAVYLCASSLSTGDTDTQYFGPGTRLTVL.

The V gene is TRBV13, the J gene TRBJ2-2, with D perhaps TRBD2 (5 bases). Deletions cut 4 bases from V and 7 bases from J, with 7 bases between. Germline CDR1 reads PRHDT; CDR2 reads FYEKMQ (reference sequence). This CDR3 is 12 amino acids long. CDR3 loop: CASSYEGGELFF. The DNA of the CDR3 is TGTGCCAGCAGCTACGAGGGCGGGGAGCTGTTTTTT.

The V and J genes are TRBV27 and TRBJ2-3, with D tentatively TRBD2 (5 bases). The V end lost 2 bases, the J end lost 1 base, and 19 bases lay between the germline ends. The length of the CDR3 is 18 residues. The germline gives CDR1 MNHEY, CDR2 SMNVEV (reference sequence). The DNA for the CDR3 is TGTGCCAGCAGTTTAAACATACCGGGATCACCTGGCACAGATACGCAGTATTTT. Translation: CASSLNIPGSPGTDTQYF.

This chain connects TRBV6-5 to TRBJ2-7; tentatively, D is TRBD2 (5 bases). Trimming removed 4 bases from V and 5 bases from J, with 12 bases in between. Germline CDR1 MNHEY, CDR2 SVGAGI. The CDR3 is 13 amino acids. The CDR3 sequence is CASSWAEGDEQYF. The CDR3 bases are TGTGCCAGCAGTTGGGCCGAGGGTGACGAGCAGTACTTC.

This chain joins TRBV4-1 and TRBJ1-1; tentative D call: TRBD1 (6 bases). The V end was cut by 1 base, the J end by 7 bases, with 7 bases between. The CDR3 covers 12 residues. Germline V lookup: CDR1 MGHRA, CDR2 YSYEKL. The CDR3, as DNA: TGCGCCAGCAGCCAAGCAGGGGTTGAAGCTTTCTTT. Translation: CASSQAGVEAFF.

This clone has only a few counts. The chain uses TRBV30 and TRBJ2-7, with 7 nucleotides matching TRBD1. This CDR3 contains 13 residues. The ends lost 5 bases at V and 5 bases at J; junction bases unmatched: 9. Germline loops: CDR1 GTSNPN, CDR2 SVGIG (reference sequence). CDR3 amino acids: CAWRTGVGDEQYF. For the CDR3, the DNA is TGTGCCTGGCGCACAGGGGTAGGGGACGAGCAGTACTTC.

This clone came up once. The chain is built from TRBV2 and TRBJ1-5, with D perhaps matching TRBD1 (5 bases). CDR3 length equals 14 residues. Trimming shortened V by 4 bases and J by 5 bases, and 12 bases separated the two germline ends. CDR1 SNHLY and CDR2 FYNNEI come from the germline V gene. This chain's CDR3 is CASSGQRNDQPQHF. The CDR3 DNA is TGTGCCAGCAGTGGACAGCGAAATGATCAGCCCCAGCATTTT.

The J gene is TRBJ1-1, the V gene TRBV4-2; 8 bases are a match to TRBD1. The length of the CDR3 is 16 residues. Germline CDR1 LGHNA, CDR2 YNFKEQ. The V gene end was trimmed by 4 bases and the J gene end by 0 bases; junction bases not matched to a gene: 7. The chain's CDR3 is CASSLQGAGMNTEAFF. The CDR3 DNA reads TGTGCCAGCAGCCTTCAGGGGGCTGGGATGAACACTGAAGCTTTCTTT.

The chain recombines TRBV6-1 with TRBJ1-2, with no clear D. The CDR3 sequence is 12 residues long. CDR1 and CDR2 (germline): MNHNS, SASEGT. V was pared by 5 bases and J by 8 bases, with 12 bases between. The CDR3 DNA reads as TGTGCCAGCAGTCGTGGAGGCTGGGGCTACACCTTC. This translates into CASSRGGWGYTF.

The rearrangement uses TRBV6-4 and TRBJ2-3, with 14 bases identical to TRBD2. Germline loops: CDR1 MRHNA, CDR2 SNTAGT. The CDR3 extends over 16 amino acids. Trimming cost V 0 bases and J 6 bases; bases outside gene matches: 2. The CDR3: CASSDSTSGGADTQYF. The CDR3 DNA reads as TGTGCCAGCAGTGACTCGACTAGCGGGGGGGCCGATACGCAGTATTTT.

This clone was seen once. The rearrangement links TRBV2 to TRBJ2-1, with 11 nucleotides matching TRBD2. The CDR3 loop spans 15 amino acids. The germline V gene encodes CDR1 SNHLY and CDR2 FYNNEI. Trimming removed 5 bases from V and 3 bases from J; junction bases left unmatched: 3. The CDR3 sequence is CASSPLAGDYNEQFF. CDR3 coding DNA: TGTGCCAGCAGTCCACTAGCGGGAGACTACAATGAGCAGTTCTTC.

There are a few counts of this clone. The chain couples TRBV6-1 to TRBJ1-2, with 11 bases lining up with TRBD1. The CDR3 totals 16 residues. Germline CDR1 is MNHNS and CDR2 is SASEGT. V trimming: 1 base; J trimming: 7 bases; junction bases outside the gene matches: 8. The CDR3 reads CASSEDLPGTGGGYTF. In DNA form, the CDR3 reads TGTGCCAGCAGTGAAGACTTACCCGGGACAGGGGGTGGCTACACCTTC.

This sequence joins TRBV4-1 and TRBJ2-3, with 8 bases fitting TRBD2. From germline, CDR1 is MGHRA and CDR2 YSYEKL. Trimming took 5 bases from V and 2 from J; bases not matched to a gene: 9. This CDR3 has 16 residues. The CDR3 reads CASSSTQREITDTQYF. The CDR3 nucleotides are TGCGCCAGCAGCTCCACTCAGCGGGAGATCACAGATACGCAGTATTTT.

This chain joins TRBV30 and TRBJ2-3, with a weak D call TRBD2 (7 bases). The germline CDR1 and CDR2 sequences are GTSNPN and SVGIG (reference sequence). V gave up 1 base and J gave up 2 bases, with 31 bases separating them. The CDR3 is made up of 21 amino acids. CDR3 in amino acids: CAWSGRSRFREGGGPTDTQYF. CDR3 bases: TGTGCCTGGAGTGGACGGTCACGCTTCAGGGAGGGGGGGGGACCCACAGATACGCAGTATTTT.

The chain uses TRBV7-8 and TRBJ1-6, with 9 positions matching TRBD1. Unmatched junction bases numbered 12, after V lost 5 bases and J lost 10 bases. The CDR3 is made up of 16 amino acids. CDR1 and CDR2 (germline): SGHVS, FQNEAQ. For the CDR3, the DNA is TGTGCCAGCAGCCCCGGGACAGGGAAAAAAAGGTCACCCCTCCACTTT. Its protein product is CASSPGTGKKRSPLHF.

The rearrangement links TRBV4-1 to TRBJ1-5; D is ambiguous. The CDR3 covers 13 residues. The germline gives CDR1 MGHRA, CDR2 YSYEKL. V gave up 0 bases and J gave up 7 bases, with 7 bases separating them. This CDR3 is CASSQDLSQPQHF. DNA of the CDR3: TGCGCCAGCAGCCAAGATCTTTCCCAGCCCCAGCATTTT.

The chain employs TRBV7-2 and TRBJ2-1; D is uncertain. The germline V gene encodes CDR1 SGHTA and CDR2 FQGNSA. CDR3 size: 16 residues. V dropped 3 bases and J dropped 0 bases, with 12 bases sitting between them. The CDR3 bases are TGTGCCAGCAGCTTCGAGACTCTCCTCTCCTACAATGAGCAGTTCTTC. Translation gives CASSFETLLSYNEQFF.

This chain uses TRBV30 with TRBJ2-1, with 7 bases aligning to TRBD2. V trimming: 8 bases; J trimming: 0 bases; junction bases outside the gene matches: 4. This CDR3 is built from 13 residues. Germline CDR1 GTSNPN, CDR2 SVGIG (reference sequence). CDR3 protein: CAAGTTSYNEQFF. CDR3 in DNA: TGTGCCGCAGGGACTACCTCCTACAATGAGCAGTTCTTC.

The V gene is TRBV5-3, the J gene TRBJ1-1; unclear D gene. Being an ORF, TRBV5-3 has a function that is uncertain. The CDR3 consists of 14 residues. Trimming took 3 bases from V and 5 from J, leaving 14 bases between them. CDR3 sequence reads: CARSSEGCGTEAFF. CDR3 sequence (DNA): TGTGCCAGAAGCTCCGAGGGATGCGGGACTGAAGCTTTCTTT.

J is TRBJ2-2 and V is TRBV9, with unresolved D. The V gene's germline CDR1 is SGDLS and CDR2 YYNGEE. The CDR3 runs 15 residues. Trimming stripped 2 bases from V and 6 bases from J, with 14 bases between. This CDR3 reads CASSVGQNKAGELFF. The DNA for the CDR3 is TGTGCCAGCAGCGTGGGCCAGAACAAAGCCGGGGAGCTGTTTTTT. The full variable domain, in which reference TRBV9 and TRBJ2-2 provide the parts outside the CDR3, is DSGVTQTPKHLITATGQRVTLRCSPRSGDLSVYWYQQSLDQGLQFLIQYYNGEERAKGNILERFSAQQFPDLHSELNLSSLELGDSALYFCASSVGQNKAGELFFGEGSRLTVL.

The V call is TRBV9, the J call TRBJ2-1; D not resolved. This CDR3 spans 13 amino acids. The germline V and J ends were trimmed by 0 bases and 6 bases, with 7 bases remaining between them. The germline V gene encodes CDR1 SGDLS and CDR2 YYNGEE. The CDR3 loop reads CASSVGASNEQFF. The CDR3 bases are TGTGCCAGCAGCGTAGGCGCGAGCAATGAGCAGTTCTTC.

This sequence joins TRBV7-9 and TRBJ1-1; D not resolved. V shed 1 base and J shed 0 bases, with 12 bases lying between them. The CDR3 covers 16 residues. Germline V CDR1 and CDR2: SEHNR, FQNEAQ (reference sequence). The CDR3: CASSLEQHFMNTEAFF. In nucleotides, the CDR3 is TGTGCCAGCAGCTTAGAACAGCACTTTATGAACACTGAAGCTTTCTTT.